One and the same sample provided the 8 T cell receptor beta chains below, sequenced in a study of neoadjuvant anti-PD-1 for oral cavity cancer. Time point defined: after neoadjuvant nivolumab, at surgical resection. Sequencing was performed with immunoSEQ multiplex PCR; in TCRdb, only in-frame clones are kept and a portion is missing. The table lists over 9,500 clones, approximately 68% of them singletons. Sequencing was performed on PBMCs, taken after nivolumab (anti-PD-1) treatment. The receptor source for this set is a person between 35 and 79 years old with oral cavity squamous cell carcinoma.

The V gene is TRBV6-6, the J gene TRBJ1-1; D unresolved. CDR3 length: 13 residues. V was clipped by 6 bases and J by 0 bases, with 8 bases between them. Per germline, CDR1 MNHNY and CDR2 SVGAGI (reference sequence). The CDR3 DNA follows: TGTGCCAGCAGCAGAACGGTGAACACTGAAGCTTTCTTT. It codes for CASSRTVNTEAFF.

This clone has more than one count but fewer than ten. The V and J genes are TRBV9 and TRBJ1-2, with D unresolved. The CDR3 contains 13 residues. Germline values: CDR1 SGDLS, CDR2 YYNGEE. Trimming cost V 4 bases and J 2 bases, with 9 bases left between them. CDR3 region: CASSLTENYGYTF. The CDR3 nucleotides read TGTGCCAGCAGCCTAACAGAGAACTATGGCTACACCTTC.

This clone has only a few counts. This rearrangement joins TRBV2 to TRBJ1-2; TRBD1 aligns across 9 bases. Germline CDR1 and CDR2: SNHLY and FYNNEI. The junction had 8 bases not matched to a gene; V was cut back by 5 bases and J by 13 bases. The CDR3 runs 12 residues. The CDR3 nucleotides are TGTGCCAGCAGTTTCGGGACAGGGTTTTTCACCTTC. It encodes CASSFGTGFFTF.

J is TRBJ2-3 and V is TRBV7-9; D is unclear. The CDR3 is 11 amino acids. Trimming took 0 bases from V and 6 from J, leaving 1 base between them. CDR1 SEHNR and CDR2 FQNEAQ come from the germline V gene (reference sequence). CDR3 nucleotide sequence: TGTGCCAGCAGCTTAGCTGATACGCAGTATTTT. This sequence encodes CASSLADTQYF.

The rearrangement links TRBV20-1 to TRBJ2-1; unclear D gene. Germline CDR1 reads DFQATT; CDR2 reads SNEGSKA (reference sequence). The CDR3 is made up of 11 amino acids. CDR3 loop: CSNSISNEQFF. The CDR3 nucleotides are TGCAGCAACAGTATTTCCAATGAGCAGTTCTTC.

The chain links TRBV28 to TRBJ2-3; D not resolved. Trimming removed 3 bases from V and 5 bases from J, with 9 bases in between. This CDR3 has 13 residues. Germline CDR1 reads MDHEN; CDR2 reads SYDVKM. This chain's CDR3 is CASSFLARDTQYF. Written as DNA, the CDR3 is TGTGCCAGCAGTTTTTTAGCAAGAGATACGCAGTATTTT.

The V and J genes are TRBV9 and TRBJ1-6; maybe TRBD1 (5 bases). Germline V gene data show CDR1 as SGDLS and CDR2 as YYNGEE. Trimming stripped 2 bases from V and 5 bases from J, with 14 bases between. The CDR3 spans 16 residues. The CDR3 loop is CASSVSSGPNNSPLHF. As DNA, the CDR3 is TGTGCCAGCAGCGTCTCATCGGGGCCCAATAATTCACCCCTCCACTTT.

In its sample, this clone was seen a few times. V gene TRBV5-8 combines with J gene TRBJ2-5; 11 bases are shared with TRBD2. Trimming took 4 bases from V and 2 from J; bases not matched to a gene: 4. The CDR3 spans 15 residues. Germline CDR1 is SGHTS and CDR2 is YDEGEE. The CDR3 here is CASSQGTSGQETQYF. DNA of the CDR3: TGTGCCAGCAGCCAGGGGACTAGCGGACAAGAGACCCAGTACTTC.